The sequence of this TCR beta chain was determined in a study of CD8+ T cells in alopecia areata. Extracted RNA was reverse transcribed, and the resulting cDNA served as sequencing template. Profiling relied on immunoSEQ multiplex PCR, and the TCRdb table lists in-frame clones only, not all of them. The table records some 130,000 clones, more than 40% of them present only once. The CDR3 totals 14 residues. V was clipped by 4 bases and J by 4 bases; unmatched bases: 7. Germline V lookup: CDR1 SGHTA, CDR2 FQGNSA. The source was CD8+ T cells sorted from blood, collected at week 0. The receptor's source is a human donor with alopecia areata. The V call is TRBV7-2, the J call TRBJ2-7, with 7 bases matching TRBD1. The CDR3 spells CASSWTHRGYEQYF. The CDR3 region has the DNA TGTGCCAGCAGCTGGACCCACAGGGGTTACGAGCAGTACTTC.